Reported below is one TCR beta chain. This record belongs to a study of OX40 agonist ivuxolimab in advanced cancers. About the research overall: Patients were dosed with the agonistic anti-OX40 (CD134) antibody ivuxolimab. In this trial design, patients received ivuxolimab intravenously at 0.01 to 10 mg/kg every 2 weeks.

Produced via immunoSEQ multiplex PCR; TCRdb's table is partial and in-frame only. The profile shows roughly 80,000 clones, over 75% of them singletons. Trimming pared 5 bases from V and 8 bases from J, leaving 10 bases between. The CDR3 is made up of 13 amino acids. Germline CDR1 and CDR2: SEHNR and FQNEAQ (reference sequence). At baseline, cycle 4 day 1, and cycle 7 day 1, blood was sampled. The sample was CD4+ or CD8+ T cells sorted from blood, taken in a trial of the OX40 agonist ivuxolimab. The V gene is TRBV7-9, the J gene TRBJ1-6, with D unresolved. The TCR was taken from an adult with an advanced solid tumor such as melanoma, head and neck, liver or kidney cancer. The CDR3 DNA follows: TGTGCCAGCAGCCAAACCCAGGATTCACCCCTCCACTTT. This codes for CASSQTQDSPLHF.